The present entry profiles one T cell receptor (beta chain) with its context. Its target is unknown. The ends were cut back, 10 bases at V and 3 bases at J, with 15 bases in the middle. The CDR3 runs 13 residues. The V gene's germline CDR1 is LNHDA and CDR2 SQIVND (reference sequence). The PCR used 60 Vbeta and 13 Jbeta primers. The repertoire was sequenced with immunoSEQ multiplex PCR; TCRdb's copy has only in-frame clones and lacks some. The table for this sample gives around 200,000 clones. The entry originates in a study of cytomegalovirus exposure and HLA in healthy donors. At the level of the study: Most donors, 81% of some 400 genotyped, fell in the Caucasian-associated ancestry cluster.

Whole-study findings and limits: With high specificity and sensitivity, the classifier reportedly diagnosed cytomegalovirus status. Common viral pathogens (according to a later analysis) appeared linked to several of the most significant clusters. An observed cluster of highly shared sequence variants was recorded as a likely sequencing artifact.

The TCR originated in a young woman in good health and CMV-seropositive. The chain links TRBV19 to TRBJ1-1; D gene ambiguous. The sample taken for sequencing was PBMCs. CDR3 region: CATEMGGYTEAFF. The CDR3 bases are TGTGCCACCGAAATGGGAGGCTACACTGAAGCTTTCTTT.